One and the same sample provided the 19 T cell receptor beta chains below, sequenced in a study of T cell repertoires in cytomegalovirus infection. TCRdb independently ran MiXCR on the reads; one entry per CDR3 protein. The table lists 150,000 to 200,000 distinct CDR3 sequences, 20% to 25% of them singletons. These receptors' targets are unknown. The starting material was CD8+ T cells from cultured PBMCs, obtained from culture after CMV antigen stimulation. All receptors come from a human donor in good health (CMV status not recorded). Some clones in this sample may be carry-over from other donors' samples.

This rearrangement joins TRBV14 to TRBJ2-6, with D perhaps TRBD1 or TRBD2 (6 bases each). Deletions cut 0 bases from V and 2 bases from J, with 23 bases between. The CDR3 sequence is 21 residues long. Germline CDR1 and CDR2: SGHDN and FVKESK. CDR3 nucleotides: TGTGCCAGCAGCCAAGATTGGGCAGGGGAGGTAACAACCGCTGGGGCCAACGTCCTGACTTTC. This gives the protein CASSQDWAGEVTTAGANVLTF. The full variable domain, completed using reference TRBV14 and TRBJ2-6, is EAGVTQFPSHSVIEKGQTVTLRCDPISGHDNLYWYRRVMGKEIKFLLHFVKESKQDESGMPNNRFLAERTGGTYSTLKVQPAELEDSGVYFCASSQDWAGEVTTAGANVLTFGAGSRLTVL.

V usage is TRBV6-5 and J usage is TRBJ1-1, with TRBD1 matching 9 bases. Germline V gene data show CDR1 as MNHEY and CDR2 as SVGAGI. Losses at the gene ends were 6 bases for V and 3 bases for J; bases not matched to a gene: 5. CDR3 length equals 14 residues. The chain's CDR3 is CASSLWTGDTEAFF. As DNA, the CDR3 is TGTGCCAGCAGCCTATGGACAGGGGACACTGAAGCTTTCTTT.

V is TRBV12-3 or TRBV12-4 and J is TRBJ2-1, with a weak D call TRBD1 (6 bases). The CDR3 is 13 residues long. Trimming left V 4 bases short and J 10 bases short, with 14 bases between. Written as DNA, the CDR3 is TGTGCCAGCAGTTCCACAGGGTTCTCCGAGCAGTTCTTC. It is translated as CASSSTGFSEQFF.

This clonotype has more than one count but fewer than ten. CDR3 coding DNA: TGTGCCAGCAGAGGGCCGGGACAGGGCACTAGGAACGAGCAGTACTTC. Its translation is CASRGPGQGTRNEQYF. V usage is TRBV7-8 and J usage is TRBJ2-7, with TRBD1 matching 9 bases. This CDR3 region has 16 residues. V shed 6 bases and J 5 bases; nucleotides not matched to a gene: 14. The germline V gene has CDR1 SGHVS and CDR2 FQNEAQ.

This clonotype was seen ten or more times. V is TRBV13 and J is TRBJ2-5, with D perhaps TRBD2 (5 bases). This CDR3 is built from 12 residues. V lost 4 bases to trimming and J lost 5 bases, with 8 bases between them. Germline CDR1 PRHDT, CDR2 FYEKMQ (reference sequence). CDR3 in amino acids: CASSSGRETQYF. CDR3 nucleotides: TGTGCCAGCAGCTCGGGAAGGGAGACCCAGTACTTC.

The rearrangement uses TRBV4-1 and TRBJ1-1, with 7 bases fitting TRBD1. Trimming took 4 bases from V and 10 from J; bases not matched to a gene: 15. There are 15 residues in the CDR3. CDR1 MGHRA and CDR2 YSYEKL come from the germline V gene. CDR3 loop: CASSPSLGTAPGAFF. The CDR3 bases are TGCGCCAGCAGCCCGTCTCTTGGGACAGCCCCTGGAGCTTTCTTT.

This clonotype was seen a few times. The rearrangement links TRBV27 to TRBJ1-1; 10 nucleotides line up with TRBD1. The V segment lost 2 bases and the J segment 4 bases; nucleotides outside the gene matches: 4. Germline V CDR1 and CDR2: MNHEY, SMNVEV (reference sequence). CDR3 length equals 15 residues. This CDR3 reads CASSLEGQGITEAFF. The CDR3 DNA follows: TGTGCCAGCAGTTTAGAGGGACAGGGGATCACTGAAGCTTTCTTT.

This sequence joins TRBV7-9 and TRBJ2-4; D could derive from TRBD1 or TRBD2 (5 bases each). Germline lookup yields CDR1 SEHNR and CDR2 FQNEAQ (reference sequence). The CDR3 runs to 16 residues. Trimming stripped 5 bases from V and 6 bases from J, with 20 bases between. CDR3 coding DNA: TGTGCCAGCAGCGAGACCGGGACCGCCCGCATAAACATTCAGTACTTC. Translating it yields CASSETGTARINIQYF.

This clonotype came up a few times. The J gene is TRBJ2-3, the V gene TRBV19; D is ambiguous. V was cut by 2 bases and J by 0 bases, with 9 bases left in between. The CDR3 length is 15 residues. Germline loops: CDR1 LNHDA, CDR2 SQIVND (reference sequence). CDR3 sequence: CASSIQPRSTDTQYF. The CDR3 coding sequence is TGTGCCAGTAGTATACAGCCGAGAAGCACAGATACGCAGTATTTT.

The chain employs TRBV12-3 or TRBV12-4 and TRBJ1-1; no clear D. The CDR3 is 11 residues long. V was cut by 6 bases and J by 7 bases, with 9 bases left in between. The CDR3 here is CASRDGIEAFF. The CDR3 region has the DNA TGTGCCAGCAGGGACGGAATTGAAGCTTTCTTT.

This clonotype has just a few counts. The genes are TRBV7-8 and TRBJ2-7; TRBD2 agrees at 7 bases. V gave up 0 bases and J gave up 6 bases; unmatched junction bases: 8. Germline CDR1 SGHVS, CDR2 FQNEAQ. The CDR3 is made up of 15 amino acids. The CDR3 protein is CASSLAGGVPGEQYF. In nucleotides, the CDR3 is TGTGCCAGCAGCTTAGCGGGGGGGGTGCCGGGCGAGCAGTACTTC.

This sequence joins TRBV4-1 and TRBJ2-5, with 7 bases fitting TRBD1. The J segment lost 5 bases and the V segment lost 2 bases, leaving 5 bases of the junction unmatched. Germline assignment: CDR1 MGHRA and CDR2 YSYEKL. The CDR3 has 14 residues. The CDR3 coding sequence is TGCGCCAGCAGCCAACAAGGGGGCGGGGAGACCCAGTACTTC. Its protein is CASSQQGGGETQYF.

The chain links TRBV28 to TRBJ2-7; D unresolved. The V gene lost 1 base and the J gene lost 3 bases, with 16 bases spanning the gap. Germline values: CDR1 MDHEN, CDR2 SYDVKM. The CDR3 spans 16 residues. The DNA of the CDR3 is TGTGCCAGCAGTTTATATGTCGGGCAGGTTAACTACGAGCAGTACTTC. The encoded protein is CASSLYVGQVNYEQYF.

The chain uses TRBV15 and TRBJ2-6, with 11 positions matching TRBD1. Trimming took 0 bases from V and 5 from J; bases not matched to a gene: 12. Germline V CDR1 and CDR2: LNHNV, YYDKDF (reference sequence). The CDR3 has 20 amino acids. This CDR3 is CATSREGGTGGEDRANVLTF. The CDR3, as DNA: TGTGCCACCAGCAGAGAGGGAGGGACAGGGGGGGAGGATAGGGCCAACGTCCTGACTTTC.

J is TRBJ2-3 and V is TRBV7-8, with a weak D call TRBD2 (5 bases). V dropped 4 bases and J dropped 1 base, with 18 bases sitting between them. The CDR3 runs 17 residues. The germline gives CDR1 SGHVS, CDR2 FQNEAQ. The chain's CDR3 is CASSSGLRNRRTDTQYF. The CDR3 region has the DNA TGTGCCAGCAGCTCCGGACTCCGGAATAGGCGCACAGATACGCAGTATTTT.

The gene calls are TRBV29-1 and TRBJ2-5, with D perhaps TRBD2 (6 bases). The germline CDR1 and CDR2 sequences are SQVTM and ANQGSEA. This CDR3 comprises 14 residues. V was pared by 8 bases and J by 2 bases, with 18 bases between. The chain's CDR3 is CSTPGGRNQETQYF. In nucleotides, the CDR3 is TGCAGCACCCCCGGAGGGCGTAATCAAGAGACCCAGTACTTC.

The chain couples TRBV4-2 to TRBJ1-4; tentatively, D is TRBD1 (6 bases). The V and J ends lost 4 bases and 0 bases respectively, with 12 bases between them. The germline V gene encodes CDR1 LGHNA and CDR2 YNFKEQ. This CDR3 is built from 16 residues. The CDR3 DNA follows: TGTGCCAGCAGCCCCAAACAGGGCCCAACTAATGAAAAACTGTTTTTT. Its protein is CASSPKQGPTNEKLFF.

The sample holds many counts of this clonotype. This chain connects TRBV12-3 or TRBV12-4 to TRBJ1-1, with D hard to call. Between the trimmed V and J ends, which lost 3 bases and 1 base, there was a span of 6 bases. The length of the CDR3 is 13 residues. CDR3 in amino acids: CASSFGSNTEAFF. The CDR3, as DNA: TGTGCCAGCAGTTTCGGATCGAACACTGAAGCTTTCTTT.

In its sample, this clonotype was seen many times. The CDR3 loop reads CASTLTGGFYNEQFF. The CDR3 nucleotides are TGTGCCAGCACTCTGACAGGGGGCTTCTACAATGAGCAGTTCTTC. V is TRBV12-3 or TRBV12-4 and J is TRBJ2-1; the match to TRBD1 covers 10 bases. CDR3 length equals 15 residues. V lost 7 bases to trimming and J lost 3 bases; unmatched junction nucleotides: 6.